This is a list of T cell receptor beta chains from one sample in a study of T-cell reconstitution after alpha-beta-depleted transplantation in children. MiXCR, applied by TCRdb to the PCR reads, yields one record per CDR3 protein. In the table there are around 500,000 distinct CDR3 sequences, roughly an eighth of which are singletons. The sequences come from PBMCs from the stem cell graft donor, collected from the stem cell graft. The receptors stem from a human donor who donated a stem cell graft to a child with combined immunodeficiency. Both conserved end residues are part of each CDR3. A D gene is named only where the DNA matches it firmly. Clone size is stated in some rows and not others, as once, few, many or a class when expanded.

CDR3aa	CDR3nt	d_gene	v_gene	j_gene	len	abundance
CASSPDDRDSYEQYF	TGCGCCAGCAGCCCGGACGACCGGGACTCCTACGAGCAGTACTTC	.	TRBV5-1	TRBJ2-7	15	.
CASSLTGTVSETQYF	TGTGCCAGCAGTTTAACCGGGACAGTCAGTGAGACCCAGTACTTC	TRBD1	TRBV28	TRBJ2-5	15	many
CACDTGTTLWNEQFF	TGTGCCTGCGACACCGGGACCACCCTATGGAATGAGCAGTTCTTC	.	TRBV12-3/TRBV12-4	TRBJ2-1	15	.
CASSPGQGSQPQHF	TGTGCCAGCAGCCCGGGACAGGGGTCCCAGCCCCAGCATTTT	TRBD1	TRBV7-2	TRBJ1-5	14	.
CASSLQSPSYEQYF	TGTGCCAGCAGTTTACAATCGCCCTCCTACGAGCAGTACTTC	.	TRBV12-3/TRBV12-4	TRBJ2-7	14	.
CASSPGGSYNSPLHF	TGTGCCAGCAGCCCCGGGGGCTCCTATAATTCACCCCTCCACTTT	.	TRBV9	TRBJ1-6	15	few
CASSGTSGRQYF	TGTGCCAGCAGTGGGACTAGCGGGAGGCAGTACTTC	TRBD2	TRBV6-1	TRBJ2-7	12	few
CASSQGGEQEDSYEQYF	TGCGCCAGCAGTCAAGGTGGGGAACAAGAGGATTCCTACGAGCAGTACTTC	.	TRBV23-1	TRBJ2-7	17	.
CASSMTGDNSPLHF	TGTGCCAGCAGTATGACAGGGGATAATTCACCCCTCCACTTT	TRBD1	TRBV28	TRBJ1-6	14	.
CASSTFFNNEQFF	TGCGCCAGCAGCACATTTTTCAACAATGAGCAGTTCTTC	.	TRBV5-1	TRBJ2-1	13	many
CASSSPMDRNTEAFF	TGTGCCAGCAGCTCGCCGATGGACAGGAACACTGAAGCTTTCTTT	.	TRBV5-6	TRBJ1-1	15	few
CASSTIAGGPSNEQFF	TGTGCCAGCAGCACTATAGCGGGAGGGCCGTCCAATGAGCAGTTCTTC	TRBD2	TRBV7-9	TRBJ2-1	16	.
CASSSGGTHSFQETQYF	TGTGCCAGCAGTTCAGGTGGGACTCACTCCTTCCAAGAGACCCAGTACTTC	.	TRBV12-3/TRBV12-4	TRBJ2-5	17	few
CASSPQLGTGSHNEQFF	TGTGCCAGCAGTCCGCAGCTCGGGACAGGTAGCCACAATGAGCAGTTCTTC	TRBD1	TRBV12-3/TRBV12-4	TRBJ2-1	17	many
CAISESRLRAGGSEQFF	TGTGCCATCAGTGAGTCTCGTCTTCGGGCGGGTGGTAGTGAGCAGTTCTTC	.	TRBV10-3	TRBJ2-1	17	many
CASSLIVGAGNTIYF	TGTGCCAGCAGCTTAATCGTGGGGGCTGGAAACACCATATATTTT	.	TRBV11-3	TRBJ1-3	15	.